Presented here are 3 T cell receptor beta chains from one specimen sequenced in a study of glioma-infiltrating T cells after dendritic cell vaccination. Clones were sequenced by immunoSEQ multiplex PCR, and TCRdb holds only the in-frame ones, with some missing. The table has 110,000 or so clones, around 90% seen once. Time point of the sample: after dendritic cell vaccination, including at tumor progression/relapse. The source was blood, collected after dendritic cell vaccination. These TCRs come from a human donor with glioblastoma.

The J gene is TRBJ1-4, the V gene TRBV18; 7 bases line up with TRBD1. Germline loops: CDR1 KGHSH, CDR2 LQKENI. The CDR3 extends over 13 amino acids. V was pared by 6 bases and J by 8 bases, with 6 bases of the junction left unmatched. The CDR3 region is CASSLRDREKLFF. The CDR3 bases are TGTGCCAGCTCCCTCCGGGACAGAGAAAAACTGTTTTTT.

This chain links TRBV5-5 with TRBJ1-3; no reliable D call. Germline assignment: CDR1 SGHKS and CDR2 YYEKEE (reference sequence). The CDR3 spans 13 residues. V lost 6 bases to trimming and J lost 2 bases, with 9 bases between them. The chain's CDR3 is CASTLLPGNTIYF. CDR3 DNA: TGTGCCAGCACCCTACTCCCTGGAAACACCATATATTTT.

The chain couples TRBV4-1 to TRBJ2-7; D call uncertain. Germline V gene lookup returns CDR1 MGHRA and CDR2 YSYEKL. This CDR3 comprises 13 residues. V was clipped by 0 bases and J by 5 bases, with 8 bases between them. The CDR3 DNA is TGCGCCAGCAGCCAAGATACAGAAGACGAGCAGTACTTC. Amino acids: CASSQDTEDEQYF.